There are many counts of the clone carrying this TCR beta chain. MiXCR, run by TCRdb on the RT-PCR reads, gives a single entry per CDR3 protein. The repertoire includes about 680,000 distinct CDR3 sequences, around 14% of them detected once, and roughly 4% sits in the top ten. The germline V gene has CDR1 KGHSH and CDR2 LQKENI. The CDR3 runs to 14 residues. V lost 2 bases, J lost 8 bases, and 10 bases lay in between. Sequencing used memory CD4+ T cells from blood. This sequence joins TRBV18 and TRBJ1-6; tentative D call: TRBD1 (6 bases). This receptor was identified in a female donor in good health, serving as a healthy control. CDR3 sequence reads: CASSPGGRDSPLHF. The CDR3 DNA reads as TGTGCCAGCTCACCAGGGGGCAGGGATTCACCCCTCCACTTT. Based on the CDR3 plus reference TRBV18 and TRBJ1-6, the full variable domain is NAGVMQNPRHLVRRRGQEARLRCSPMKGHSHVYWYRQLPEEGLKFMVYLQKENIIDESGMPKERFSAEFPKEGPSILRIQQVVRGDSAAYFCASSPGGRDSPLHFGNGTRLTVT.